Shown below are 10 T cell receptor beta chains from a single sample sequenced in a study of cytotoxic CD8 clonotypes in ibrutinib-treated CLL. The assay was immunoSEQ multiplex PCR, and TCRdb's table has in-frame clones only and misses some. The sample gives under 150,000 clones, around 93% of which show up once; less than 14% is in the top ten. Material: PBMCs, obtained after 12 months of ibrutinib treatment. The receptors were sampled from a human donor with chronic lymphocytic leukemia.

The chain is built from TRBV9 and TRBJ2-7, with D unclear. In germline, CDR1 is SGDLS, CDR2 YYNGEE. The CDR3 runs 14 residues. Trimming cost V 3 bases and J 1 base, with 11 bases left between them. The CDR3 DNA reads as TGTGCCAGCAGCGGAGACGAACCATCCTACGAGCAGTACTTC. The encoded protein is CASSGDEPSYEQYF.

This chain uses TRBV7-9 with TRBJ2-3; maybe TRBD1 (6 bases). CDR1 is SEHNR, CDR2 FQNEAQ, per germline (reference sequence). The ends were cut back, 1 base at V and 1 base at J, with 12 bases in the middle. This CDR3 region has 16 residues. The CDR3 loop reads CASSLVTGGRTDTQYF. CDR3 DNA: TGTGCCAGCAGCTTAGTGACAGGCGGTCGCACAGATACGCAGTATTTT.

This clone was seen just once. The V call is TRBV6-6, the J call TRBJ2-1, with D possibly TRBD2 on 6 matching bases. This CDR3 has 14 amino acids. CDR1 MNHNY and CDR2 SVGAGI come from the germline V gene (reference sequence). Trimming removed 2 bases at V and 6 bases at J, with 11 bases between. The CDR3 loop reads CASSYTGVGNEQFF. The CDR3 DNA reads as TGTGCCAGCAGTTACACGGGAGTCGGCAATGAGCAGTTCTTC.

J is TRBJ2-3 and V is TRBV13; TRBD1 might be the D (7 bases). Germline V gives CDR1 PRHDT, CDR2 FYEKMQ (reference sequence). The CDR3 length is 17 residues. V lost 4 bases to trimming and J lost 0 bases, with 17 bases between them. CDR3 bases: TGTGCCAGCAGCTCCTCACGGGGGACAGCTAGCACAGATACGCAGTATTTT. Amino acids: CASSSSRGTASTDTQYF. Combining the CDR3 with reference TRBV13 and TRBJ2-3 gives the whole variable domain AAGVIQSPRHLIKEKRETATLKCYPIPRHDTVYWYQQGPGQDPQFLISFYEKMQSDKGSIPDRFSAQQFSDYHSELNMSSLELGDSALYFCASSSSRGTASTDTQYFGPGTRLTVL.

The V and J genes are TRBV19 and TRBJ2-5; D perhaps matches TRBD2 (6 bases). V was clipped by 1 base and J by 5 bases, with 14 bases between them. The CDR3 loop spans 15 amino acids. CDR1 and CDR2 (germline): LNHDA, SQIVND (reference sequence). CDR3 sequence (DNA): TGTGCCAGTAGTATAGGGGCTAAGGGAGGCGAGACCCAGTACTTC. Residues: CASSIGAKGGETQYF.

The chain joins TRBV29-1 to TRBJ1-4; the D is unclear. This CDR3 spans 14 amino acids. V gave up 6 bases and J gave up 0 bases, with 11 bases separating them. CDR1 and CDR2 from the germline V gene are SQVTM and ANQGSEA. The CDR3 DNA is TGCAGCGTACCAGACATCGCAACTAATGAAAAACTGTTTTTT. It is translated as CSVPDIATNEKLFF.

The V gene is TRBV28, the J gene TRBJ2-2; a weak D match, TRBD1 (5 bases). Germline assignment: CDR1 MDHEN and CDR2 SYDVKM. The germline V and J ends were trimmed by 5 bases and 7 bases, with 11 bases remaining between them. The CDR3 runs to 13 residues. DNA for the CDR3: TGTGCCAGCAGTCCACCCACAGGCGGGGAGCTGTTTTTT. Its protein is CASSPPTGGELFF.

In DNA form, the CDR3 reads TGTGCCAGCAGTTTGGCACCAGGGGGCTACACTGAAGCTTTCTTT. Its protein product is CASSLAPGGYTEAFF. The chain is built from TRBV27 and TRBJ1-1; 8 bases line up with TRBD1. Germline loops: CDR1 MNHEY, CDR2 SMNVEV (reference sequence). The ends lost 3 bases at V and 3 bases at J; junction bases unmatched: 6. The CDR3 runs 15 residues.

The genes are TRBV10-1 and TRBJ1-1; 8 bases line up with TRBD1. Trimming removed 4 bases from V and 6 bases from J; junction bases left unmatched: 7. The V gene's germline CDR1 is WNHNN and CDR2 SYGVQD (reference sequence). The CDR3 totals 14 residues. The CDR3 DNA follows: TGCGCCAGCAGTGGGGAACAGGGGGGATCTGAAGCTTTCTTT. Protein product: CASSGEQGGSEAFF.

The chain has TRBV19 and TRBJ1-3, with TRBD1 matching over 8 bases. Per the germline V gene, CDR1 is LNHDA and CDR2 is SQIVND (reference sequence). The CDR3 runs 14 residues. Trimming removed 9 bases from V and 0 bases from J; junction bases left unmatched: 4. The CDR3 DNA sequence: TGTGCCAGCGGACAGGGTCACTCTGGAAACACCATATATTTT. It yields the protein CASGQGHSGNTIYF.